A selection of T cell receptor beta chains follows, all from one sample in a study of T cell changes during pregnancy in multiple sclerosis. Repertoires were generated with immunoSEQ multiplex PCR, while TCRdb's copy carries only in-frame clones and drops some. The table shows approximately 69,000 clones, with approximately 92% occurring only once. The material was peripheral blood, obtained in the second trimester of pregnancy. The receptors here all came from a female donor in good health, enrolled as a control in a pregnancy study. Each CDR3 is given with its conserved first and last residue. The D gene is left open where the match is weak. Not all rows give a size; the values are once, few, many and, for expanded clones, a class.

TRBD1	TRBJ2-7	NA	TRBV4-2	TGTGCCAGCAGCCAAGGGGACAGAGCGACCTACGAGCAGTACTTC	CASSQGDRATYEQYF
NA	TRBJ2-6	NA	TRBV4-3	TGCGCCAGCAGCCAAGAGGGGGACAACTCTGGGGCCAACGTCCTGACTTTC	CASSQEGDNSGANVLTF
NA	TRBJ2-2	NA	TRBV4-2	TGTGCCAGCAGCCAAGAAAGGGGGGGGACAGGGAACACCGGGGAGCTGTTTTTT	CASSQERGGTGNTGELFF
NA	TRBJ1-2	NA	TRBV6-5	TGTGCCAGCAGCCCCAGGGACTCATATGGCTACACCTTC	CASSPRDSYGYTF
NA	TRBJ2-5	NA	TRBV5-1	TGCGCCAGCAGCTTGGTAGTCGGTCAAGAGACCCAGTACTTC	CASSLVVGQETQYF
TRBD1	TRBJ1-1	NA	TRBV5-8	TGTGCCAGCAGCCTCAGGGGGCAGAACACTGAAGCTTTCTTT	CASSLRGQNTEAFF
NA	TRBJ1-3	NA	TRBV7-8	TGTGCCAGCAGCCGCTACAGCACCTCTGGAAACACCATATATTTT	CASSRYSTSGNTIYF
TRBD1	TRBJ1-4	NA	TRBV16	TGTGCCAGCAGCCAATCTCGGACAGGGGGTGAAAAACTGTTTTTT	CASSQSRTGGEKLFF
NA	TRBJ2-1	NA	TRBV4-3	TGCGCCAGCAGCCAACATACCGGGACTGACAATGAGCAGTTCTTC	CASSQHTGTDNEQFF
TRBD2	TRBJ2-1	NA	TRBV9	TGTGCCAGCAGCGAACGGGGGGTTCTCAATGAGCAGTTCTTC	CASSERGVLNEQFF
NA	TRBJ1-2	NA	TRBV4-3	TGCGCCAGCAGCCGGAATGAAGACAGCCCCTATGGCTACACCTTC	CASSRNEDSPYGYTF
NA	TRBJ1-4	NA	TRBV7-2	TGTGCCAGCAGCTTTCGGCTCCTCCAGGGGAATGAAAAACTGTTTTTT	CASSFRLLQGNEKLFF
NA	TRBJ2-7	once	TRBV5-4	TGTGCCAGCAGCTTGGGCCCCGGCGGGGTAAGGGAGCAGTACTTC	CASSLGPGGVREQYF
NA	TRBJ1-1	NA	TRBV6-5	TGTGCCAGCAGTCCACCCCCAGGGGCTGAAGCTTTCTTT	CASSPPPGAEAFF
NA	TRBJ1-2	NA	TRBV6-4	TGTGCCAGCAGTGACGCAGGGGACTACAACTATGGCTACACCTTC	CASSDAGDYNYGYTF
NA	TRBJ1-2	NA	TRBV12-5	TGTGCTAGTGCCTCGGGGGGATACTATGGCTACACCTTC	CASASGGYYGYTF
TRBD2	TRBJ2-4	NA	TRBV7-2	TGTGCCAGCAGCTTAACACTAGCGGGGACCTTTCAGTACTTC	CASSLTLAGTFQYF
NA	TRBJ1-4	NA	TRBV9	TGTGCCAGCAGCGTAGGGTTAGGGGTACGTGAAAAACTGTTTTTT	CASSVGLGVREKLFF
TRBD2	TRBJ2-1	NA	TRBV7-2	TGTGCCAGCAGCCCCGGGACTAACAATGAGCAGTTCTTC	CASSPGTNNEQFF
TRBD1	TRBJ1-1	NA	TRBV11-2	TGTGCCAGCAACCGAGACAGGGGCGGTGAAGCTTTCTTT	CASNRDRGGEAFF
TRBD1	TRBJ1-6	few	TRBV19	TGTGCCAGTAGTGGGGGACAGGGCCGGAATTCACCCCTCCACTTT	CASSGGQGRNSPLHF
TRBD1	TRBJ2-1	NA	TRBV28	TGTGCCAGCAGCGGATCGGACAGGTTTAATGAGCAGTTCTTC	CASSGSDRFNEQFF
NA	TRBJ2-7	NA	TRBV19	TGTGCCAGTAGTGAAGGAGGCGGCGGTTTAAGAGGCTACGAGCAGTACTTC	CASSEGGGGLRGYEQYF
NA	TRBJ2-2	NA	TRBV6-1	TGTGCCAGCAGTGAAAACGGGCAGGGCCCCACCGGGGAGCTGTTTTTT	CASSENGQGPTGELFF
NA	TRBJ1-5	NA	TRBV27	TGTGCCAGCAGTCTAGCCTTGTCGGCTCAGCCCCAGCATTTT	CASSLALSAQPQHF
TRBD1	TRBJ1-1	NA	TRBV27	TGTGCCAGCAGCCCCGGGACAGGGGGCGCCGTGCGGATGAACACTGAAGCTTTCTTT	CASSPGTGGAVRMNTEAFF
NA	TRBJ2-2	NA	TRBV7-9	TGTGCCAGCCCCCGGGACGGGGAGCTGTTTTTT	CASPRDGELFF
TRBD1	TRBJ2-7	NA	TRBV9	TGTGCCAGCAGCATTACAGGGGCCCCCTCCTACGAGCAGTACTTC	CASSITGAPSYEQYF
NA	TRBJ1-1	once	TRBV6-6	TGTGCCAGCAGCACCCGGACAGCGAACACTGAAGCTTTCTTT	CASSTRTANTEAFF
NA	TRBJ1-1	NA	TRBV18	TGTGCCAGCTCACCACCGGTGGGGGCCACTGAAGCTTTCTTT	CASSPPVGATEAFF
TRBD2	TRBJ2-3	NA	TRBV7-2	TGTGCCAGCAGCTTAGATAGCGGGGGGGCTGGAGATACGCAGTATTTT	CASSLDSGGAGDTQYF
NA	TRBJ1-6	few	TRBV6-5	TGTGCCAGCAGTTACTCGAGGAATTCACCCCTCCACTTT	CASSYSRNSPLHF
NA	TRBJ2-5	NA	TRBV4-2	TGTGCCAGCAGCCTCCCCCAGGAGACCCAGTACTTC	CASSLPQETQYF
NA	TRBJ2-7	NA	TRBV4-1	TGCGCCAGCAGCCAAGGTAGTGACGGCGGCTACGAGCAGTACTTC	CASSQGSDGGYEQYF
NA	TRBJ2-7	NA	TRBV5-6	TGTGCCAGCAGCTCTTATCTCAGGCCCTACGAGCAGTACTTC	CASSSYLRPYEQYF
NA	TRBJ2-2	NA	TRBV5-1	TGCGCCAGCAGCTTGGAGGAGGGAACCGGGGAGCTGTTTTTT	CASSLEEGTGELFF
TRBD2	TRBJ2-1	NA	TRBV15	TGTGCCACCAGCAGAGATCTAGCGGGGGGAAAGAATGAGCAGTTCTTC	CATSRDLAGGKNEQFF
TRBD1	TRBJ1-4	NA	TRBV7-9	TGTGCCAGCAGTCGGCAGGACAGGGGTGAAAAACTGTTTTTT	CASSRQDRGEKLFF
NA	TRBJ1-6	NA	TRBV27	TGTGCCACCCGGGGGGCATACTATAATTCACCCCTCCACTTT	CATRGAYYNSPLHF
NA	TRBJ2-7	once	TRBV6-5	TGTGCCAGCAGTCACCGGGGTGGGGTGCAATCTGAGCAGTACTTC	CASSHRGGVQSEQYF
NA	TRBJ1-4	NA	TRBV15	TGTGCCACCAGCCCCCATGGGGGGGGCCGGGCTAATGAAAAACTGTTTTTT	CATSPHGGGRANEKLFF
TRBD1	TRBJ2-3	NA	TRBV7-8	TGTGCCAGCAGCTTACAGGGACAGGGTTCCACAGATACGCAGTATTTT	CASSLQGQGSTDTQYF
NA	TRBJ2-7	NA	TRBV4-3	TGCGCCAGCAGCCAAGCAACAGGGTTGGAGCAGTACTTC	CASSQATGLEQYF
TRBD1	TRBJ1-6	NA	TRBV27	TGTGCCAGCAGCTCGGAGACAGGGGGCTATTCACCCCTCCACTTT	CASSSETGGYSPLHF
TRBD1	TRBJ1-1	NA	TRBV4-1	TGCGCCAGCAGCCAAGGAGGGGACAGATATATGAACACTGAAGCTTTCTTT	CASSQGGDRYMNTEAFF
NA	TRBJ2-1	NA	TRBV4-1	TGCGCCAGCAGCCAAGATATAGTTAGACTGCAAACGGTCAATGAGCAGTTCTTC	CASSQDIVRLQTVNEQFF
NA	TRBJ2-3	once	TRBV7-2	TGTGCCAGCAGCCCGCGGCTTGTGTTGGATACGCAGTATTTT	CASSPRLVLDTQYF
NA	TRBJ1-6	NA	TRBV5-3	TGTGCCAGAAGCGGTATGAGTCGTTTT	CARSGMSRF
NA	TRBJ1-2	NA	TRBV7-9	TGTGCCAGCAGCTCGGGACTGGGGGGTTGGGACTATGGCTACACCTTC	CASSSGLGGWDYGYTF
NA	TRBJ2-1	NA	TRBV19	TGTGCCAGTAGCTCCCGACAGGTGTACAATGAGCAGTTCTTC	CASSSRQVYNEQFF
NA	TRBJ2-7	NA	TRBV10-3	TGTGCCATCAGTGACGGCGGGGACAGCTCCTACGAGCAGTACTTC	CAISDGGDSSYEQYF
NA	TRBJ2-1	NA	TRBV11-1	TGTGCCAGCACCCCTGGGGCCAGGGACAATGAGCAGTTCTTC	CASTPGARDNEQFF
NA	TRBJ2-7	NA	TRBV19	TGTGCCACCGAAGGACAGACCTACGAGCAGTACTTC	CATEGQTYEQYF